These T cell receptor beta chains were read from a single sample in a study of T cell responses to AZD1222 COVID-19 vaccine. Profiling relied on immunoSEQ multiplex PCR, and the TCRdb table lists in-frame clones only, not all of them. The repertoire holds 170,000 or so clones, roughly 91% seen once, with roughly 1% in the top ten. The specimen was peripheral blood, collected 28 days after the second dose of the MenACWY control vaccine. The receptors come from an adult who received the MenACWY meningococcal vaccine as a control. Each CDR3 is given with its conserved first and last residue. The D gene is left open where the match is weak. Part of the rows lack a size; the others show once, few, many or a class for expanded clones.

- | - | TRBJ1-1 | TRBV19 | CASSISPPGMVFRTEAFF | TGTGCCAGTAGTATATCCCCCCCCGGAATGGTCTTTCGCACTGAAGCTTTCTTT
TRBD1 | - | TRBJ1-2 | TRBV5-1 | CASSLEGTGMEGYTF | TGCGCCAGCAGCTTGGAAGGGACAGGGATGGAGGGCTACACCTTC
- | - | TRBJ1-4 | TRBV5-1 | CASSADGLREKLFF | TGCGCCAGCAGCGCGGACGGGTTAAGGGAAAAACTGTTTTTT
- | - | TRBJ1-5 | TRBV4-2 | CASSQDIVTEHSNQPQHF | TGTGCCAGCAGCCAAGATATCGTGACAGAACATAGCAATCAGCCCCAGCATTTT
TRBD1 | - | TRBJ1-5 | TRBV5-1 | CASSPGQGGQPQHF | TGCGCCAGCAGCCCTGGACAGGGAGGACAGCCCCAGCATTTT
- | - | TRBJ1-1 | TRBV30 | CAWNEVVTEAFF | TGTGCCTGGAATGAAGTCGTCACTGAAGCTTTCTTT
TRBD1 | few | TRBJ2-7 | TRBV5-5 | CASSLAPTGVYEQYF | TGTGCCAGCAGCTTGGCCCCTACAGGGGTCTACGAGCAGTACTTC
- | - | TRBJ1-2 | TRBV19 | CASSGGTSSYGYTF | TGTGCCAGTAGTGGTGGGACCTCGTCTTATGGCTACACCTTC
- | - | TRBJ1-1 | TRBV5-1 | CASSLDRGSKGLLEAFF | TGCGCCAGCAGCTTGGACCGGGGGTCTAAAGGGTTGCTTGAAGCTTTCTTT
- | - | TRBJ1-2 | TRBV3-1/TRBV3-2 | CASSLTGSYGYTF | TGTGCCAGCAGCCTCACAGGTTCCTATGGCTACACCTTC
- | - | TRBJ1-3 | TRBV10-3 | CAISESPPGLSGNTIYF | TGTGCCATCAGTGAGTCCCCCCCGGGCCTATCTGGAAACACCATATATTTT
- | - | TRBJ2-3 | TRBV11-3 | CASSSDTDTQYF | TGTGCCAGCAGCTCCGACACAGATACGCAGTATTTT
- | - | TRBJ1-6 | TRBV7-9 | CASSRSESGPNSPLHF | TGTGCCAGCAGCCGGTCGGAGTCGGGCCCTAATTCACCCCTCCACTTT
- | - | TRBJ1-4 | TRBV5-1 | CASSASQPTNEKLFF | TGCGCCAGCAGCGCCTCACAGCCAACTAATGAAAAACTGTTTTTT
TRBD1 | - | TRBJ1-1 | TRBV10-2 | CATETGWRDTEAFF | TGCGCCACCGAGACAGGGTGGAGGGACACTGAAGCTTTCTTT
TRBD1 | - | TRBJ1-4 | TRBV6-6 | CASKTGQGLGKLFF | TGTGCCAGCAAAACGGGACAGGGGCTCGGAAAACTGTTTTTT
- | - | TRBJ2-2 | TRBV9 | CASSVGQGTGELFF | TGTGCCAGCAGCGTAGGGCAAGGGACCGGGGAGCTGTTTTTT
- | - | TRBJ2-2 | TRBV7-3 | CASSRGRNTGELFF | TGTGCCAGCAGCCGGGGACGGAACACCGGGGAGCTGTTTTTT
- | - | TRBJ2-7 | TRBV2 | CASSGVVEQYF | TGTGCCAGCAGTGGAGTGGTCGAGCAGTACTTC
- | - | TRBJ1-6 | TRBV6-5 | CASSYMDSPLHF | TGTGCCAGCAGTTATATGGATTCACCCCTCCACTTT
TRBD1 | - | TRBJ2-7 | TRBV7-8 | CASSSDRGRHEQYF | TGTGCCAGCAGCTCGGACAGGGGGCGGCACGAGCAGTACTTC
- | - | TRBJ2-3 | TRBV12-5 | CASAAGDTQYF | TGTGCTAGTGCAGCCGGAGATACGCAGTATTTT
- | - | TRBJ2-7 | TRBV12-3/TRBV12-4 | CASSLRDRHEQYF | TGTGCCAGCAGTTTAAGGGACCGCCACGAGCAGTACTTC
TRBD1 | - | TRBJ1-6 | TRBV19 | CASSTGGGSPLHF | TGTGCCAGTAGTACAGGGGGCGGTTCACCCCTCCACTTT
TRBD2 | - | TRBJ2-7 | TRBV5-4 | CASSLSATSGYEQYF | TGTGCCAGCAGCTTATCCGCGACTAGCGGCTACGAGCAGTACTTC
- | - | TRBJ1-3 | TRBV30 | CAWSRITGNTIYF | TGTGCCTGGAGTAGAATTACTGGAAACACCATATATTTT
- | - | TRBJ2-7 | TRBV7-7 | CASSFSGAHEQYF | TGTGCTAGCAGCTTTTCAGGGGCCCACGAGCAGTACTTC
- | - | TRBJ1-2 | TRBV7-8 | CASSPRGLDINYGYTF | TGTGCCAGCAGCCCACGTGGGTTGGACATTAACTATGGCTACACCTTC
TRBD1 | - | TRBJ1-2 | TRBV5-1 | CASNGRGIPYGYTF | TGCGCCAGCAACGGCAGGGGGATACCTTATGGCTACACCTTC
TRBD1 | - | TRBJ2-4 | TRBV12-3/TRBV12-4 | CASYRQGRNIQYF | TGTGCCAGCTATCGACAGGGGAGGAACATTCAGTACTTC
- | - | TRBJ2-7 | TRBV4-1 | CASSQGTVESSYEQYF | TGCGCCAGCAGCCAAGGGACAGTAGAAAGCTCCTACGAGCAGTACTTC
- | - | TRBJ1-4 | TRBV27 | CASSTFLHYEKLFF | TGTGCCAGCTCGACGTTTCTACACTATGAAAAACTGTTTTTT
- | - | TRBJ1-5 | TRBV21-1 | CASSKHGSGVNQPQHF | TGTGCCAGCAGCAAACATGGCAGTGGAGTCAATCAGCCCCAGCATTTT
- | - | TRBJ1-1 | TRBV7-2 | CASSPKVLTEAFF | TGTGCCAGCAGCCCGAAGGTACTCACTGAAGCTTTCTTT
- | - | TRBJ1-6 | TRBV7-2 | CASSSPVSGAYSPLHF | TGTGCCAGCAGCTCCCCGGTGAGTGGGGCATATTCACCCCTCCACTTT
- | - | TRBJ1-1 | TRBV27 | CASSWGLGWGSEAFF | TGTGCCAGCAGTTGGGGACTAGGATGGGGATCTGAAGCTTTCTTT
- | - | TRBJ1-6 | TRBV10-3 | CAIGDNSPLHF | TGTGCCATCGGGGACAATTCACCCCTCCACTTT
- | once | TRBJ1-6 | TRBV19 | CASRSEGWGNSPLHF | TGTGCCAGTAGATCTGAGGGATGGGGTAATTCACCCCTCCACTTT
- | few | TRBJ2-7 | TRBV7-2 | CASSLATTARGDEQYF | TGTGCCAGCAGCTTAGCCACGACGGCCCGGGGTGACGAGCAGTACTTC
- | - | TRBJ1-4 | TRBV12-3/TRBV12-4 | CASRGALSEKLFF | TGTGCCAGCAGGGGGGCTTTGAGTGAAAAACTGTTTTTT
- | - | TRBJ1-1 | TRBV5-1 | CASSLVSGNTEAFF | TGCGCCAGCAGCTTGGTTTCCGGGAACACTGAAGCTTTCTTT
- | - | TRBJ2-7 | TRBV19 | CASSITVTYEQYF | TGTGCCAGTAGTATCACAGTGACCTACGAGCAGTACTTC
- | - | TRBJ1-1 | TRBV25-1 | CASRETAMNTEAFF | TGTGCCAGCAGGGAAACAGCCATGAACACTGAAGCTTTCTTT
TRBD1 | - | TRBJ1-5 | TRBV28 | CASSRVPGQGSNQPQHF | TGTGCCAGCAGTCGAGTCCCGGGACAGGGAAGCAATCAGCCCCAGCATTTT
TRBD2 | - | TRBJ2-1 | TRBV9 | CASSLREGSYNEQFF | TGTGCCAGCAGCCTTCGGGAGGGATCCTACAATGAGCAGTTCTTC
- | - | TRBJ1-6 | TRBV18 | CASSRDGRNSPLHF | TGTGCCAGCTCCCGGGACGGGCGTAATTCACCCCTCCACTTT
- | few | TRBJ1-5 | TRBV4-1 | CASSQEPGSQPQHF | TGCGCCAGCAGCCAAGAGCCAGGGAGTCAGCCCCAGCATTTT
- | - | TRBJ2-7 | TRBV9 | CASSVGGALRYEQYF | TGTGCCAGCAGCGTAGGGGGAGCACTTAGGTACGAGCAGTACTTC
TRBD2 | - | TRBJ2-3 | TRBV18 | CASSPPGLAGEDTQYF | TGTGCCAGCTCACCACCAGGGCTAGCGGGGGAGGATACGCAGTATTTT